This T cell receptor beta chain was captured in a study of identical twins. The CDR3 sequence is 16 residues long. V shed 4 bases and J 3 bases; nucleotides not matched to a gene: 10. CDR1 is MNHEY, CDR2 SMNVEV, per germline (reference sequence). General study points: Out-of-frame alpha sequences shared by twins were enriched for low generation probability.

This clonotype was counted many times. Its target is unknown. A single record per CDR3 protein comes from TCRdb applying MiXCR to the 5' RACE reads. The data hold under 350,000 distinct CDR3 sequences, with roughly 9% observed a single time. The sample also formed part of further work on yellow fever vaccine responses in identical twins. As that report states: Twins reportedly had a vaccine T cell response that seemed partly convergent, partly personalized.

The genes are TRBV27 and TRBJ2-7; TRBD2 aligns across 9 bases. The source is a young woman in good health. The sequenced sample was CD8+ T cells sorted from blood. This CDR3 is CASSSLAGIGRYEQYF. The CDR3 DNA reads TGTGCCAGCAGTTCCCTAGCGGGGATCGGCCGCTACGAGCAGTACTTC.